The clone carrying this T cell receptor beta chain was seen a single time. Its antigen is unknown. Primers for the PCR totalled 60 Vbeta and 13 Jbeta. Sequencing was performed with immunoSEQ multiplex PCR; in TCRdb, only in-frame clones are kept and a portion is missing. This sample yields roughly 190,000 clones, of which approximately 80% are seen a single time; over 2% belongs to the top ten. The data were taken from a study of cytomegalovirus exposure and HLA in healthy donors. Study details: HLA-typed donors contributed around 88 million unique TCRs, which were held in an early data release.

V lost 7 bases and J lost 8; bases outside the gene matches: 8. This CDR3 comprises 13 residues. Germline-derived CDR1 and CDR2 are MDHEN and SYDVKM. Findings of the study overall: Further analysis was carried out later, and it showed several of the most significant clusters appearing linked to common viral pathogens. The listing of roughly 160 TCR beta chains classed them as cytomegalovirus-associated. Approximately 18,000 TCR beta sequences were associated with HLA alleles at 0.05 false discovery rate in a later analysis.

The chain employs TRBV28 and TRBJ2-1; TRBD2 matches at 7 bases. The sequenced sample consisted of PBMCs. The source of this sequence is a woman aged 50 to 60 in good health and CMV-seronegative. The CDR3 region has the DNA TGTGCCAGCACCCCGGGGGGTCGGGATGAGCAGTTCTTC. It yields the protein CASTPGGRDEQFF. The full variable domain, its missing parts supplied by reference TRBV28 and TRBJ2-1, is DVKVTQSSRYLVKRTGEKVFLECVQDMDHENMFWYRQDPGLGLRLIYFSYDVKMKEKGDIPEGYSVSREKKERFSLILESASTNQTSMYLCASTPGGRDEQFFGPGTRLTVL.